This paragraph covers one T cell receptor (beta chain) sequence. TCRdb's table, derived via immunoSEQ multiplex PCR, lists solely in-frame clones and lacks some. The sample records about 130,000 clones, approximately 84% being singletons. The data originate from a study of control samples from healthy donors and cancer patients. The CDR3 sequence is 16 residues long. CDR1 and CDR2 (germline): PRHDT, FYEKMQ (reference sequence). V was clipped by 5 bases and J by 3 bases; unmatched bases: 6. The chain is built from TRBV13 and TRBJ2-2; 10 bases map to TRBD1. The clonotype originates from a man younger than 30 in good health. The sample was blood. The DNA for the CDR3 is TGTGCCAGCAGCGCTGACAGGGGGCAGGACACCGGGGAGCTGTTTTTT. Its translation is CASSADRGQDTGELFF.